The 21 T cell receptor beta chains in this list originate from one sample, sequenced in a study of siplizumab effects on memory and regulatory T cells. Using immunoSEQ multiplex PCR, the repertoire was profiled, and TCRdb retains in-frame clones only, with some absent. The sample has under 130,000 clones; about 92% are singletons. Sequencing was performed on CD4+ T cells sorted from blood. These TCRs come from a human donor in good health.

This rearrangement joins TRBV7-6 to TRBJ2-1, with TRBD2 matching over 16 bases. V was pared by 5 bases and J by 8 bases, with 15 bases of the junction left unmatched. The CDR3 has 19 residues. Looked up from germline, CDR1 is SGHVS and CDR2 is FNYEAQ. CDR3 residues: CASSAAPGLAGGPRDEQFF. The CDR3 DNA reads TGTGCCAGCAGCGCGGCTCCGGGACTAGCGGGAGGGCCTAGGGATGAGCAGTTCTTC.

The chain carries TRBV7-9 and TRBJ2-5; TRBD1 aligns across 10 bases. CDR1 is SEHNR, CDR2 FQNEAQ, per germline (reference sequence). This CDR3 region has 16 residues. The V and J ends lost 4 bases and 5 bases, in that order; junction bases with no gene match: 10. The CDR3 nucleotides read TGTGCCAGCAGCTATAACCGGGACAGGGGTTGGGAGACCCAGTACTTC. It yields the protein CASSYNRDRGWETQYF.

The genes are TRBV19 and TRBJ1-5; D remains ambiguous. V lost 1 base and J 4 bases, leaving 11 bases between the germline ends. This CDR3 has 15 residues. Germline CDR1 and CDR2: LNHDA and SQIVND (reference sequence). CDR3 sequence: CASSIGIGSNQPQHF. In DNA, the CDR3 is TGTGCCAGTAGTATAGGGATAGGGAGTAATCAGCCCCAGCATTTT.

This sequence joins TRBV18 and TRBJ1-1; 7 nucleotides agree with TRBD1. CDR1 and CDR2 (germline): KGHSH, LQKENI. The junction had 4 bases not matched to a gene; V was cut back by 5 bases and J by 4 bases. The CDR3 extends over 13 amino acids. The DNA for the CDR3 is TGTGCCAGCTCATACACAGGGGTCACTGAAGCTTTCTTT. It codes for CASSYTGVTEAFF. Complete variable domain (other parts from reference TRBV18 and TRBJ1-1): NAGVMQNPRHLVRRRGQEARLRCSPMKGHSHVYWYRQLPEEGLKFMVYLQKENIIDESGMPKERFSAEFPKEGPSILRIQQVVRGDSAAYFCASSYTGVTEAFFGQGTRLTVV.

This chain uses TRBV30 with TRBJ1-1; D possibly corresponds to TRBD1 (5 bases). The CDR3 is made up of 13 amino acids. V was pared by 4 bases and J by 2 bases, with 11 bases between. Germline V CDR1 and CDR2: GTSNPN, SVGIG (reference sequence). This CDR3 reads CAWMRGPNTEAFF. The CDR3 DNA reads TGTGCCTGGATGAGGGGTCCTAACACTGAAGCTTTCTTT.

The V call is TRBV14, the J call TRBJ2-3; D possibly corresponds to TRBD2 (5 bases). The CDR3 is made up of 14 amino acids. In germline, CDR1 is SGHDN, CDR2 FVKESK. V dropped 2 bases and J dropped 2 bases, with 8 bases sitting between them. In DNA form, the CDR3 reads TGTGCCAGCAGCCAACGGGGTCTCACAGATACGCAGTATTTT. This codes for CASSQRGLTDTQYF.

The V gene is TRBV5-8, the J gene TRBJ2-7, with TRBD1 as a possible D gene (6 bases). The germline V gene has CDR1 SGHTS and CDR2 YDEGEE. The CDR3 runs to 13 residues. V was clipped by 2 bases and J by 6 bases, with 12 bases between them. CDR3 nucleotides: TGTGCCAGCAGCTTCCCCCCACAGGGCGAGCAGTACTTC. Amino acid sequence: CASSFPPQGEQYF. Full variable domain (missing parts from reference TRBV5-8 and TRBJ2-7): EAGVTQSPTHLIKTRGQQATLRCSPISGHTSVYWYQQALGLGLQFLLWYDEGEERNRGNFPPRFSGRQFPNYSSELNVNALELEDSALYLCASSFPPQGEQYFGPGTRLTVT.

This sequence joins TRBV30 and TRBJ2-7; D may be TRBD2 (6 bases). Germline V gives CDR1 GTSNPN, CDR2 SVGIG (reference sequence). V was shortened by 7 bases and J by 7 bases, with 20 bases between the two germline ends. The CDR3 is made up of 13 amino acids. Here the CDR3 DNA reads TGTGCCTCCTCGAGGAGGGGTGGGTGGGAGCAGTACTTC. As protein: CASSRRGGWEQYF. The full variable domain, in which reference TRBV30 and TRBJ2-7 provide the parts outside the CDR3, is SQTIHQWPATLVQPVGSPLSLECTVEGTSNPNLYWYRQAAGRGLQLLFYSVGIGQISSEVPQNLSASRPQDRQFILSSKKLLLSDSGFYLCASSRRGGWEQYFGPGTRLTVT.

The chain is built from TRBV19 and TRBJ2-7; no firm D call. The CDR3 sequence is 14 residues long. Trimming shortened V by 5 bases and J by 3 bases, and 14 bases separated the two germline ends. Germline CDR1 reads LNHDA; CDR2 reads SQIVND (reference sequence). The CDR3 is CASSPRSERYEQYF. The DNA for the CDR3 is TGTGCCAGTAGTCCCCGTTCGGAGCGCTACGAGCAGTACTTC.

The chain uses TRBV4-1 and TRBJ2-5; TRBD2 aligns across 8 bases. The CDR3 is 14 residues long. Germline CDR1 and CDR2: MGHRA and YSYEKL. After removal of 5 bases from V and 5 bases from J, the junction contained 7 bases not matched to a gene. The CDR3 sequence: CASSRPSGRETQYF. The CDR3 region has the DNA TGCGCCAGCAGCAGGCCTAGCGGGCGGGAGACCCAGTACTTC.

The chain recombines TRBV6-1 with TRBJ2-2, with 12 bases identical to TRBD2. This CDR3 is 15 amino acids long. The V gene's germline CDR1 is MNHNS and CDR2 SASEGT. The J segment lost 5 bases and the V segment lost 5 bases, leaving 3 bases of the junction unmatched. This CDR3 is CASSQTSGGTGELFF. In nucleotides, the CDR3 is TGTGCCAGCAGTCAAACTAGCGGGGGGACCGGGGAGCTGTTTTTT.

V is TRBV18 and J is TRBJ2-7; D may correspond to TRBD1 or TRBD2 (6 bases each). CDR1 and CDR2 from the germline V gene are KGHSH and LQKENI. V gave up 6 bases and J gave up 7 bases, with 22 bases separating them. This CDR3 contains 15 residues. CDR3 in DNA: TGTGCCAGCTCGCCGATCGGGGGCGAGTACGCGGAGCAGTACTTC. Translation gives CASSPIGGEYAEQYF.

This rearrangement joins TRBV7-2 to TRBJ1-5; D possibly corresponds to TRBD1 (5 bases). Trimming left V 1 base short and J 7 bases short, with 14 bases between. The CDR3 is 15 residues long. CDR1 is SGHTA, CDR2 FQGNSA, per germline. The CDR3 is CASSLVWGEGQPQHF. Here the CDR3 DNA reads TGTGCCAGCAGCTTAGTCTGGGGGGAGGGACAGCCCCAGCATTTT.

V usage is TRBV6-6 and J usage is TRBJ1-6; D ambiguous. Germline V gene lookup returns CDR1 MNHNY and CDR2 SVGAGI (reference sequence). The CDR3 has 12 amino acids. The V gene lost 6 bases and the J gene lost 6 bases, with 6 bases spanning the gap. For the CDR3, the DNA is TGTGCCAGCAGAACCCGTAATTCACCCCTCCACTTT. Protein product: CASRTRNSPLHF.

This chain connects TRBV7-2 to TRBJ1-1; D gene uncertain. V lost 4 bases to trimming and J lost 7 bases, with 13 bases between them. Germline CDR1 and CDR2: SGHTA and FQGNSA. This CDR3 has 13 residues. The CDR3 loop is CASSSRAQYEAFF. CDR3 DNA sequence: TGTGCCAGCAGCTCCCGGGCCCAATATGAAGCTTTCTTT.

The rearrangement uses TRBV7-6 and TRBJ2-5; 11 bases fit TRBD2. Germline assignment: CDR1 SGHVS and CDR2 FNYEAQ. The CDR3 contains 15 residues. J was trimmed by 3 bases and V by 4 bases; bases with no gene match: 4. For the CDR3, the DNA is TGTGCCAGCAGCTCCGGGACTAGCGGAAAAGAGACCCAGTACTTC. The encoded protein is CASSSGTSGKETQYF.

The rearrangement links TRBV19 to TRBJ2-1; 8 bases match TRBD2. This CDR3 has 15 amino acids. Per germline, CDR1 LNHDA and CDR2 SQIVND (reference sequence). Trimming took 7 bases from V and 5 from J; bases not matched to a gene: 10. The CDR3 loop is CASTSTGGANNEQFF. Here the CDR3 DNA reads TGTGCCAGTACCTCGACGGGGGGGGCAAACAATGAGCAGTTCTTC.

The rearrangement uses TRBV14 and TRBJ1-6, with 12 bases matching TRBD1. CDR1 is SGHDN, CDR2 FVKESK, per germline. This CDR3 has 14 amino acids. V was pared by 6 bases and J by 10 bases, with 4 bases of the junction left unmatched. The CDR3 sequence: CASRGQGATSPLHF. The DNA for the CDR3 is TGTGCCAGCAGGGGACAGGGGGCTACGTCACCCCTCCACTTT.

V gene TRBV19 combines with J gene TRBJ2-6; TRBD1 aligns across 7 bases. This CDR3 comprises 17 residues. Germline V lookup: CDR1 LNHDA, CDR2 SQIVND (reference sequence). Germline trimming cut 5 bases from V and 1 base from J; bases unmatched to any gene: 8. CDR3 residues: CASSGDRVHSGANVLTF. DNA of the CDR3: TGTGCCAGTAGTGGTGACAGGGTCCATTCTGGGGCCAACGTCCTGACTTTC.

The genes are TRBV19 and TRBJ1-1; the D is unclear. The germline V gene has CDR1 LNHDA and CDR2 SQIVND (reference sequence). This CDR3 region has 12 residues. The V and J ends lost 7 bases and 3 bases respectively, with 9 bases between them. CDR3 sequence (DNA): TGTGCCAGTAAGAGGGATTACACTGAAGCTTTCTTT. Protein product: CASKRDYTEAFF.

V gene TRBV7-8 combines with J gene TRBJ1-5; D perhaps matches TRBD1 (5 bases). The germline gives CDR1 SGHVS, CDR2 FQNEAQ. The CDR3 totals 12 residues. V was pared by 5 bases and J by 9 bases, with 11 bases between. CDR3 sequence: CASSEDGGPQHF. The CDR3 DNA reads as TGTGCCAGCAGCGAAGACGGGGGGCCCCAGCATTTT.